This T cell receptor (beta chain) was obtained from a study of T cells in localized non-small cell lung cancer. V lost 5 bases and J lost 3, with 17 bases in between. The CDR3 sequence is 16 residues long. Germline V CDR1 and CDR2: MDHEN, SYDVKM. In regard to this clone: Its antigen remains unknown.

Study-wide points: Median around 56 top-100 tumor clones were shared with paired adjacent lung. Of the tissues analyzed, uninvolved adjacent lung showed maximal T cell clonality, greater than tumor. Blood T cell density predicted longer survival; adjacent-lung clonality, shorter. Heterogeneity cannot be ruled out, as sequencing used one tumor region only.

Some clones are missing from TCRdb's copy, which holds only in-frame ones; the method was immunoSEQ multiplex PCR. The table includes roughly 2,800 clones, around 26% detected once. The source was lung tumor tissue, collected before any cancer treatment. The sequence was obtained from a man aged 40 to 70 with stage I squamous cell lung carcinoma. The chain carries TRBV28 and TRBJ2-4; D is perhaps TRBD1 (6 bases). CDR3 in amino acids: CASSAPGTIGKNIQYF. CDR3 DNA sequence: TGTGCCAGCAGTGCGCCCGGGACAATCGGCAAAAACATTCAGTACTTC. The variable domain in full, completed from reference TRBV28 and TRBJ2-4, reads DVKVTQSSRYLVKRTGEKVFLECVQDMDHENMFWYRQDPGLGLRLIYFSYDVKMKEKGDIPEGYSVSREKKERFSLILESASTNQTSMYLCASSAPGTIGKNIQYFGAGTRLSVL.